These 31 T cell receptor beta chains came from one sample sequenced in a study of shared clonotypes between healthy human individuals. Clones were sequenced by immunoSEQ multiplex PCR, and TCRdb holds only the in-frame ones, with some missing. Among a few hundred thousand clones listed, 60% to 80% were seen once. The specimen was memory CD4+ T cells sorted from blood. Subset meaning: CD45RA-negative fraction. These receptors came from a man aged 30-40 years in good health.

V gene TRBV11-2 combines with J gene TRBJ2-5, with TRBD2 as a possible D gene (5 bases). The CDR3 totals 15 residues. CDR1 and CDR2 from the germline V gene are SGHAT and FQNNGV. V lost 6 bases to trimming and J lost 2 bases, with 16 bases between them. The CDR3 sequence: CASSTPRGRQETQYF. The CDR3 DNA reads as TGTGCCAGCAGTACTCCCCGGGGAAGGCAAGAGACCCAGTACTTC. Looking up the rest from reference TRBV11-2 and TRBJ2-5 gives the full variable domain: EAGVAQSPRYKIIEKRQSVAFWCNPISGHATLYWYQQILGQGPKLLIQFQNNGVVDDSQLPKDRFSAERLKGVDSTLKIQPAKLEDSAVYLCASSTPRGRQETQYFGPGTRLLVL.

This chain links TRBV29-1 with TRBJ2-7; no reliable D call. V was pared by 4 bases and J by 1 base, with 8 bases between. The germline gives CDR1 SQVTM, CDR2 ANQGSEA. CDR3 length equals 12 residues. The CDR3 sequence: CSVGRDSYEQYF. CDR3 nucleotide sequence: TGCAGCGTTGGAAGGGATTCCTACGAGCAGTACTTC.

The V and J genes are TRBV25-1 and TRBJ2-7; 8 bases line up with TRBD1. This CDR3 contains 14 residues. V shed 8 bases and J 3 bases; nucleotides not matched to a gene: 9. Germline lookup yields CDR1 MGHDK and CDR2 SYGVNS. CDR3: CASARQGAGYEQYF. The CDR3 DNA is TGTGCCAGCGCGCGGCAGGGGGCGGGCTACGAGCAGTACTTC.

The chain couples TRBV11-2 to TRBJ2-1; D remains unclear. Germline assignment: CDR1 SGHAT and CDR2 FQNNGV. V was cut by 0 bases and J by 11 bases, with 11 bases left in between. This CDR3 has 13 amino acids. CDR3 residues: CASSLEAATKQFF. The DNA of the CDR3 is TGTGCCAGCAGCTTAGAGGCCGCTACAAAGCAGTTCTTC.

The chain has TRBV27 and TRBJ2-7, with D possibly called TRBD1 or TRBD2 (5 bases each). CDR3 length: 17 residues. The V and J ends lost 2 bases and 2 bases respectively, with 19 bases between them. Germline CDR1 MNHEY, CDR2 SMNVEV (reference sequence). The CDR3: CASSLGAVGTRTYEQYF. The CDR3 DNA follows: TGTGCCAGCAGTTTAGGAGCTGTCGGGACGAGAACCTACGAGCAGTACTTC.

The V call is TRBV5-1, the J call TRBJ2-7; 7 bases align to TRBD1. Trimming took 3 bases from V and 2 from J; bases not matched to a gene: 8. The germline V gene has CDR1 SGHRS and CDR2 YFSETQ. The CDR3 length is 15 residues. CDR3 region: CASSSVGQGAYEQYF. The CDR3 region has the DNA TGCGCCAGCAGCTCGGTGGGGCAGGGGGCCTACGAGCAGTACTTC.

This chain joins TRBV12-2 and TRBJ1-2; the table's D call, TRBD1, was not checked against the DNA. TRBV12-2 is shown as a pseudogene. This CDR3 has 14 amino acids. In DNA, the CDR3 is TGTGCAAGTCGCTTAGCGGGGCTCAACTATGGCTACACCTTC. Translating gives CASRLAGLNYGYTF.

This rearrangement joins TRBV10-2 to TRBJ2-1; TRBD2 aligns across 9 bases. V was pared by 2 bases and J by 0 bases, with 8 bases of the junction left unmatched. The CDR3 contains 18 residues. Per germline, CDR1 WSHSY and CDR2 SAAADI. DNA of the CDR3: TGCGCCAGCAGTGAGGCAATAGCGGGAGCCCTCTCCTACAATGAGCAGTTCTTC. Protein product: CASSEAIAGALSYNEQFF.

The CDR3, as DNA: TGTGCCAGCAGCTTGGACGGGAGGGCCACCGGGGAGCTGTTTTTT. It specifies CASSLDGRATGELFF. The rearrangement links TRBV5-4 to TRBJ2-2; 8 bases match TRBD2. Trimming took 0 bases from V and 4 from J; bases not matched to a gene: 2. The CDR3 length is 15 residues. CDR1 is SGHNT and CDR2 is YYREEE in the germline V gene (reference sequence).

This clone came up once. CDR3 loop: CASSSSYTDTQYF. CDR3 sequence (DNA): TGTGCCAGCAGCTCTTCGTACACAGATACGCAGTATTTT. The chain uses TRBV5-4 and TRBJ2-3; the D is unclear. Germline assignment: CDR1 SGHNT and CDR2 YYREEE (reference sequence). This CDR3 has 13 residues. Trimming removed 3 bases at V and 2 bases at J, with 7 bases between.

CDR3 region: CASSALGQVDNEQFF. DNA for the CDR3: TGTGCCAGCAGTGCGCTGGGACAGGTGGACAATGAGCAGTTCTTC. This rearrangement joins TRBV2 to TRBJ2-1, with 8 bases lining up with TRBD1. CDR1 is SNHLY and CDR2 is FYNNEI in the germline V gene. The CDR3 extends over 15 amino acids. V gave up 4 bases and J gave up 5 bases; unmatched junction bases: 7.

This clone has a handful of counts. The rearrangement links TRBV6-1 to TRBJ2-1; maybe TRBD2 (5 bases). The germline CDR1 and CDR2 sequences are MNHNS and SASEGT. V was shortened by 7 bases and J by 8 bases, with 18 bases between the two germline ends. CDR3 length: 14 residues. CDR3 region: CASKPAADRYEQFF. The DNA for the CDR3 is TGTGCCAGCAAACCAGCGGCAGACCGTTATGAGCAGTTCTTC.

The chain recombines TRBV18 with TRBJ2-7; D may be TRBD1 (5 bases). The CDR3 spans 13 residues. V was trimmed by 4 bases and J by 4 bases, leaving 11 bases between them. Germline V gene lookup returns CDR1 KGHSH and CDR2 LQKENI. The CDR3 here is CASSLSQGYEQYF. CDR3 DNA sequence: TGTGCCAGCTCACTTTCCCAGGGTTACGAGCAGTACTTC. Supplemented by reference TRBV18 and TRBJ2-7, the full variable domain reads NAGVMQNPRHLVRRRGQEARLRCSPMKGHSHVYWYRQLPEEGLKFMVYLQKENIIDESGMPKERFSAEFPKEGPSILRIQQVVRGDSAAYFCASSLSQGYEQYFGPGTRLTVT.

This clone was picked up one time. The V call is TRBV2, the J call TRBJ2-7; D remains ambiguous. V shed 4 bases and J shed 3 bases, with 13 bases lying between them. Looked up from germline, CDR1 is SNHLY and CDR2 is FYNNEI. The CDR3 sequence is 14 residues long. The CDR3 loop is CASSVTDTDYEQYF. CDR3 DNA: TGTGCCAGCAGTGTTACCGACACCGACTACGAGCAGTACTTC.

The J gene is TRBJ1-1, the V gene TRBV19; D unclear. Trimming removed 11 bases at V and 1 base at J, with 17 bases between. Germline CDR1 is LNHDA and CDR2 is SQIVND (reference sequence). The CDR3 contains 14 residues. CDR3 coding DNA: TGTGCCTCCCAAGTGGGCAGCCAGAACACTGAAGCTTTCTTT. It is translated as CASQVGSQNTEAFF.

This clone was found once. The CDR3: CASSSQDSNQPQHF. In DNA, the CDR3 is TGTGCCAGCTCATCCCAGGACAGCAATCAGCCCCAGCATTTT. The chain recombines TRBV18 with TRBJ1-5; D call uncertain. This CDR3 region has 14 residues. The germline V gene encodes CDR1 KGHSH and CDR2 LQKENI. Trimming took 5 bases from V and 1 from J, leaving 9 bases between them. Looking up the rest from reference TRBV18 and TRBJ1-5 gives the full variable domain: NAGVMQNPRHLVRRRGQEARLRCSPMKGHSHVYWYRQLPEEGLKFMVYLQKENIIDESGMPKERFSAEFPKEGPSILRIQQVVRGDSAAYFCASSSQDSNQPQHFGDGTRLSIL.

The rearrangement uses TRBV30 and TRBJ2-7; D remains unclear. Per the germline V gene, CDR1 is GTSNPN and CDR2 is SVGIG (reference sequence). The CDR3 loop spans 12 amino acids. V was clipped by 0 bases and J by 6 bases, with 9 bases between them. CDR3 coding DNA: TGTGCCTGGAGTGTCTTTGGTCCCGAGCAGTACTTC. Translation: CAWSVFGPEQYF.

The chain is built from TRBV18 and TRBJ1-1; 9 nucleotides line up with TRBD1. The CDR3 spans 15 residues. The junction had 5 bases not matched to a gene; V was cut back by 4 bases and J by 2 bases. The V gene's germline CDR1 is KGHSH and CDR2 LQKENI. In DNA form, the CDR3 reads TGTGCCAGCTCACAATCGACAGGGGGAAACACTGAAGCTTTCTTT. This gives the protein CASSQSTGGNTEAFF. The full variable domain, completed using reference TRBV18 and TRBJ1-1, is NAGVMQNPRHLVRRRGQEARLRCSPMKGHSHVYWYRQLPEEGLKFMVYLQKENIIDESGMPKERFSAEFPKEGPSILRIQQVVRGDSAAYFCASSQSTGGNTEAFFGQGTRLTVV.

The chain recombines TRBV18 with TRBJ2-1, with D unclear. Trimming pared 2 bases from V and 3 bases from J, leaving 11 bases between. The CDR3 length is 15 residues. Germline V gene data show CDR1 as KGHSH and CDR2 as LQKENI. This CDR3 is CASSPALRNYNEQFF. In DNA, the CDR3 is TGTGCCAGCTCACCAGCTCTGAGAAACTACAATGAGCAGTTCTTC.

The CDR3 here is CASTLSVYSNQPQHF. The CDR3 DNA follows: TGTGCCAGTACGTTGTCAGTCTATAGCAATCAGCCCCAGCATTTT. The chain couples TRBV19 to TRBJ1-5, with D unresolved. CDR3 length: 15 residues. Trimming shortened V by 7 bases and J by 0 bases, and 13 bases separated the two germline ends. From germline, CDR1 is LNHDA and CDR2 SQIVND (reference sequence).

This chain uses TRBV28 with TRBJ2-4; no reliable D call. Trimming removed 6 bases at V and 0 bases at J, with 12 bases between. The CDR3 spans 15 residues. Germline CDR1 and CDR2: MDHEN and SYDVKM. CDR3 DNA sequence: TGTGCCAGCAGCCTCCCACCTAGAGCCAAAAACATTCAGTACTTC. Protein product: CASSLPPRAKNIQYF.

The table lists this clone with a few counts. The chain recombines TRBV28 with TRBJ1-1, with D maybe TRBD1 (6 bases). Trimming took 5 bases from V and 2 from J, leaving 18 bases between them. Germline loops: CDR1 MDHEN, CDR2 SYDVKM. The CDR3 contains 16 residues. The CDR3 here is CASSPLITGSNTEAFF. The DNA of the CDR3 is TGTGCCAGCAGTCCACTAATTACAGGGAGCAACACTGAAGCTTTCTTT.

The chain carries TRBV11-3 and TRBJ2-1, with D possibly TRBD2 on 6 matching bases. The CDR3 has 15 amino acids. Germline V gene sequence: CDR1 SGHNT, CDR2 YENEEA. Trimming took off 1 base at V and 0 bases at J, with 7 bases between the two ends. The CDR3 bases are TGTGCCAGCAGCTTAGGGGGACTCTCCTACAATGAGCAGTTCTTC. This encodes CASSLGGLSYNEQFF.

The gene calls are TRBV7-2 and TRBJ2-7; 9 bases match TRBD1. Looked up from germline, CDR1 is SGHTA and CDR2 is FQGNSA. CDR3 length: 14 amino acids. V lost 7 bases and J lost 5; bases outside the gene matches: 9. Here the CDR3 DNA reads TGTGCCAGCATGGACAGGGGTATACAGGACGAGCAGTACTTC. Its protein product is CASMDRGIQDEQYF.

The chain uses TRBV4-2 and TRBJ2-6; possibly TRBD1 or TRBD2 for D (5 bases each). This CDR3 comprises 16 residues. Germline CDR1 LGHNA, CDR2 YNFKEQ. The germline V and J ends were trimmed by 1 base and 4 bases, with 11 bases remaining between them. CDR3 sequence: CASSQVVGTGANVLTF. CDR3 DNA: TGTGCCAGCAGCCAAGTTGTAGGGACGGGGGCCAACGTCCTGACTTTC.

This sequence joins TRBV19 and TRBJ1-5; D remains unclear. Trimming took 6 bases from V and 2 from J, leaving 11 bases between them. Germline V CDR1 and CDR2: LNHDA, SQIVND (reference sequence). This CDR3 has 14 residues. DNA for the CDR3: TGTGCCAGTAGGCCTCTCGGGGGCAATCAGCCCCAGCATTTT. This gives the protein CASRPLGGNQPQHF.

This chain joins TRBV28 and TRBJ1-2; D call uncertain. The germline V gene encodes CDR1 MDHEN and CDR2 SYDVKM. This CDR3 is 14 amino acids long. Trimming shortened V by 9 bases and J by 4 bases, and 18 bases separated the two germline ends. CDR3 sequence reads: CASTTPHYLYGYTF. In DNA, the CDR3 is TGTGCCAGTACGACACCGCACTACCTCTATGGCTACACCTTC.

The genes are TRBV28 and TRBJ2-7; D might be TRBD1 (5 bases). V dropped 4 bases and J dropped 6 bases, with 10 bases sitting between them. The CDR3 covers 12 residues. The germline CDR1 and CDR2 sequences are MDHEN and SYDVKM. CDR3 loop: CASSSGRGEQYF. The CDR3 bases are TGTGCCAGCAGTTCTGGTAGGGGCGAGCAGTACTTC.

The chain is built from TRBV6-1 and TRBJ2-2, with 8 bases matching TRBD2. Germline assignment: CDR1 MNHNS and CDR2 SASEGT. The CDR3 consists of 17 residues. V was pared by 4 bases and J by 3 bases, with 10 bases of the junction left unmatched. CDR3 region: CASSAMAGGYYTGELFF. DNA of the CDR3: TGTGCCAGCAGTGCAATGGCGGGAGGCTACTACACCGGGGAGCTGTTTTTT.

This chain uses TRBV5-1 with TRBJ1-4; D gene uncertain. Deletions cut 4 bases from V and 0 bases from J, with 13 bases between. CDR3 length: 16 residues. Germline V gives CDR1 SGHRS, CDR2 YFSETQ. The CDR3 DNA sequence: TGCGCCAGCAGCCGGGGAGATTCCACAACTAATGAAAAACTGTTTTTT. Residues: CASSRGDSTTNEKLFF.

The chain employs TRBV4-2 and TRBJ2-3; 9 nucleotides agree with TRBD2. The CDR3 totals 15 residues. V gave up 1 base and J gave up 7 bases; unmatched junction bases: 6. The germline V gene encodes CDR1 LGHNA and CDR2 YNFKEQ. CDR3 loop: CASSQALAGPYTQYF. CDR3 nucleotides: TGTGCCAGCAGCCAAGCACTAGCGGGCCCATATACGCAGTATTTT.